Below, one T cell receptor (beta chain) is given with its context. What it binds is not known. This sample is drawn from a study of cytomegalovirus exposure and HLA in healthy donors. The study's findings and limits: Later analysis placed DRB1 highest and HLA-C lowest in TCR association rates, which differed by HLA locus.

This CDR3 is 15 amino acids long. Per the germline V gene, CDR1 is LNHDA and CDR2 is SQIVND (reference sequence). With V trimmed by 5 bases and J by 8 bases, 14 bases remained unmatched. PCR used 60 Vbeta primers and 13 Jbeta primers. Sequenced by immunoSEQ multiplex PCR; TCRdb stores in-frame clones only, minus some. In the table there are 95,000 to 100,000 clones, about 81% of which are singletons. The receptor was isolated from a man aged 50-59 years in good health and CMV-seronegative. The source material was PBMCs. This chain links TRBV19 with TRBJ1-2; 7 bases agree with TRBD1. The CDR3 coding sequence is TGTGCCAGTAGTGTACAGGGGATGGCAGCGAGGGGCTACACCTTC. Residues: CASSVQGMAARGYTF.